This section outlines one T cell receptor beta chain sequence together with its context. Antigen unknown. Donors contributed one heparinised blood draw apiece, averaging roughly 0.12 L. These data belong to a study of beta chain features in type 1 diabetes. Expressed TCRB transcripts were sequenced because the entire RNA isolate underwent reverse transcription. TCRdb keeps only in-frame clones here, not all; method: immunoSEQ multiplex PCR. The table has more than 300,000 clones, 9.3% seen once. V lost 0 bases, J lost 4 bases, and 12 bases lay in between. Germline V lookup: CDR1 SSHAT, CDR2 FNYEAQ (reference sequence). The CDR3 runs to 15 residues. Whole-study results and caveats: Possibly, sequencing cDNA over-represented cells that had high TCR expression levels. The study found fewer insertions and more deletions at VDJ junctions in type 1 diabetes patients. The question left open here concerned HLA type influencing TCRB rearrangement. When Type 1 diabetes patients were examined, their TCRB CDR3s proved moderately but significantly shorter in all four CD4+ subsets.

The gene calls are TRBV7-7 and TRBJ1-2; no clear D. This TCR came from a man aged 30 to 39 with type 1 diabetes. Sequenced input: central memory CD4+ T cells from blood. In DNA form, the CDR3 reads TGTGCCAGCAGCTTAGCGGCCACCAAGACCTATGGCTACACCTTC. This codes for CASSLAATKTYGYTF.